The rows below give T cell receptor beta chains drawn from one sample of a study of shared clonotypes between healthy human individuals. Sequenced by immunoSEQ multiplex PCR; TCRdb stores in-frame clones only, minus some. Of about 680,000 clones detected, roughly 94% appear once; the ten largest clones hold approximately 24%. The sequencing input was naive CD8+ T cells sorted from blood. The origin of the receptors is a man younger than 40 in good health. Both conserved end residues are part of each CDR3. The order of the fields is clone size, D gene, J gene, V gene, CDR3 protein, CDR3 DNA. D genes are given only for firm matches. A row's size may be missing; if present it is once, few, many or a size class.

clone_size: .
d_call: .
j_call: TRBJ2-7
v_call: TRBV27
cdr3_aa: CASSLLGSQYEQYF
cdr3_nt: TGTGCCAGCAGTTTGCTAGGGAGTCAGTACGAGCAGTACTTC

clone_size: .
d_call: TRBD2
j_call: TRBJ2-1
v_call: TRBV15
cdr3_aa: CATSAGLAGGSSYNEQFF
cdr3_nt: TGTGCCACCAGCGCCGGACTAGCGGGAGGGAGCTCCTACAATGAGCAGTTCTTC

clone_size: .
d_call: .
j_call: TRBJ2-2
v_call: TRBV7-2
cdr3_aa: CASSLILRYPGELFF
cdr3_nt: TGTGCCAGCAGCTTAATCTTGAGGTATCCCGGGGAGCTGTTTTTT

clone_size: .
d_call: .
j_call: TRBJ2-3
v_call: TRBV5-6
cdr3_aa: CASSLDRGPTDTQYF
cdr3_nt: TGTGCCAGCAGCTTGGATAGAGGGCCCACAGATACGCAGTATTTT

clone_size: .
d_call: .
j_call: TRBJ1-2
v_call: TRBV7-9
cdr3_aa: CASSSKLERLGYGYTF
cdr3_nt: TGTGCCAGCAGCTCAAAGCTAGAGCGGCTGGGCTATGGCTACACCTTC

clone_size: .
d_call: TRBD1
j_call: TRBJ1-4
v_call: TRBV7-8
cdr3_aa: CASSSEPGGSGEKLFF
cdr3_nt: TGTGCCAGCAGCTCTGAGCCAGGGGGCTCTGGTGAAAAACTGTTTTTT

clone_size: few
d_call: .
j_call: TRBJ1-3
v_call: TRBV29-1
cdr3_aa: CSVSSSGNTIYF
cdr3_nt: TGCAGCGTATCTAGCTCTGGAAACACCATATATTTT

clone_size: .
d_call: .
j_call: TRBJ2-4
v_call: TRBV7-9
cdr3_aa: CASSEGGTWGTPDKNIQYF
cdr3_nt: TGTGCCAGCAGCGAAGGGGGTACGTGGGGGACCCCTGACAAAAACATTCAGTACTTC

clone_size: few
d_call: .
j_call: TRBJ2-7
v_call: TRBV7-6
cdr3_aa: CASSFAADNPGYEQYF
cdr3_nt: TGTGCCAGCAGCTTTGCGGCCGATAATCCCGGATACGAGCAGTACTTC

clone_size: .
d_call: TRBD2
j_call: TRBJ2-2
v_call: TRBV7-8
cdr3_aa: CASSWGTSGSRNRNELFF
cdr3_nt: TGTGCCAGCAGCTGGGGGACTAGCGGGAGCCGGAACAGGAATGAGCTGTTTTTT

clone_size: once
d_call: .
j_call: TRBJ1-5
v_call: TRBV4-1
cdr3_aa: CASSQVVAGVTNQPQHF
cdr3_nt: TGCGCCAGCAGCCAAGTTGTAGCAGGGGTAACGAATCAGCCCCAGCATTTT

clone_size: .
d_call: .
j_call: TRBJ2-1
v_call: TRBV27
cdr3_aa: CASSSGGGTGGGQFF
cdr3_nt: TGTGCCAGCAGCTCCGGGGGAGGGACCGGAGGGGGGCAGTTCTTC

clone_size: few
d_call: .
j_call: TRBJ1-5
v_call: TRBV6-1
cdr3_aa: CASSGVGGPQPQHF
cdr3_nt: TGTGCCAGCAGCGGGGTGGGTGGGCCTCAGCCCCAGCATTTT

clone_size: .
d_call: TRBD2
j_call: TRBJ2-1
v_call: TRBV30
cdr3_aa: CAWSPPGLAGYNEQFF
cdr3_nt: TGTGCCTGGAGTCCTCCGGGACTAGCGGGGTACAATGAGCAGTTCTTC

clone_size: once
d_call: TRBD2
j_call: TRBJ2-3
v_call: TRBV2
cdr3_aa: CASSALGAGLAGGRVDTQYF
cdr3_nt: TGTGCCAGCAGTGCGTTGGGAGCCGGACTAGCGGGAGGACGGGTAGATACGCAGTATTTT

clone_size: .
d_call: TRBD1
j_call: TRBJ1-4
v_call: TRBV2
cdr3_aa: CASSEGDRGFNEKLFF
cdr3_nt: TGTGCCAGCAGTGAAGGAGACAGGGGTTTTAATGAAAAACTGTTTTTT

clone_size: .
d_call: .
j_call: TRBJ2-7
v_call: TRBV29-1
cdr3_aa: CSVESGYRYEQYF
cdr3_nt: TGCAGCGTTGAATCGGGCTATCGCTACGAGCAGTACTTC

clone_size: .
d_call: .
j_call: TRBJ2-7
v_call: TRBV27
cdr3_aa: CASSFGPDYEQYF
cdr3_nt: TGTGCCAGCAGTTTCGGGCCCGACTACGAGCAGTACTTC

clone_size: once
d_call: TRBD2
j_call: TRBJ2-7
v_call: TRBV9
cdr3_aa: CASSVDQRETEQYF
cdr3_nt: TGTGCCAGCAGCGTAGATCAGCGGGAGACCGAGCAGTACTTC

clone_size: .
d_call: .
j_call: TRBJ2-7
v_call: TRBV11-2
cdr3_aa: CASSFGGRSYEQYF
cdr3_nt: TGTGCCAGCAGCTTTGGGGGACGGTCCTACGAGCAGTACTTC

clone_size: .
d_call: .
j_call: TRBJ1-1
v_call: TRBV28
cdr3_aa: CASSPRQGAYTEAFF
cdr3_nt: TGTGCCAGCAGTCCCCGGCAGGGTGCCTACACTGAAGCTTTCTTT

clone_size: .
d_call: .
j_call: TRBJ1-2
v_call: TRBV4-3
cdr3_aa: CASSQGELSYTF
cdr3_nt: TGCGCCAGCAGCCAAGGGGAGCTGAGCTACACCTTC

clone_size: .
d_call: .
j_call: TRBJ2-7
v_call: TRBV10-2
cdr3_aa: CASSGSGLKPSYEQYF
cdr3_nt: TGCGCCAGCAGTGGTTCCGGGCTAAAACCCTCCTACGAGCAGTACTTC

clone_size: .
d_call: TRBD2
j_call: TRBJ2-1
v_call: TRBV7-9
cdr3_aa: CASSRLASGILVDEQFF
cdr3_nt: TGTGCCAGCAGCCGCTTGGCTAGCGGGATTCTAGTTGATGAGCAGTTCTTC

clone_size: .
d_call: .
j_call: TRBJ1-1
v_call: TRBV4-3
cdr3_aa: CASSHLHTNTEAFF
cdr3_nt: TGCGCCAGCAGCCACCTCCACACGAACACTGAAGCTTTCTTT

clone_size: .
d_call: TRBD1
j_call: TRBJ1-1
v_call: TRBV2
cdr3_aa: CASSESGGQVNTEAFF
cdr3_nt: TGTGCCAGCAGTGAATCGGGCGGACAGGTCAACACTGAAGCTTTCTTT

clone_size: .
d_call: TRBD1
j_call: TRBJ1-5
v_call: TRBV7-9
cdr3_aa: CASSLGQGEQPQHF
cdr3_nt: TGTGCCAGCAGCTTAGGACAGGGTGAACAGCCCCAGCATTTT

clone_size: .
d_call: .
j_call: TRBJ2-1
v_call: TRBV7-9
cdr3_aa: CASSLNSGLREQFF
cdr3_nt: TGTGCCAGCAGCTTAAATAGCGGCCTGAGGGAGCAGTTCTTC

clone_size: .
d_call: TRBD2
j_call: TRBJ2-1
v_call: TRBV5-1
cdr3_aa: CASSLSEGGTYNEQFF
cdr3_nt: TGCGCCAGCAGCTTGTCAGAGGGAGGGACCTACAATGAGCAGTTCTTC

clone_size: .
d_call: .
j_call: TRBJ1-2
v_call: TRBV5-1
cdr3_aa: CASSLFREAYGYTF
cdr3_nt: TGCGCCAGCAGCTTGTTCAGAGAGGCCTATGGCTACACCTTC

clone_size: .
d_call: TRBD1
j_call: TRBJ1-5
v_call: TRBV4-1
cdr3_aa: CASSQDQMTDRGNQPQHF
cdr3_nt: TGCGCCAGCAGCCAAGATCAAATGACGGACAGGGGAAATCAGCCCCAGCATTTT

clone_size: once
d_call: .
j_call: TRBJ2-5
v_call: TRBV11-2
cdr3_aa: CASSLDAGPTETQYF
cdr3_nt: TGTGCCAGCAGCTTAGATGCGGGCCCCACCGAGACCCAGTACTTC

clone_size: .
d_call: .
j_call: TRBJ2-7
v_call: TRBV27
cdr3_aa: CASRLSSSLYEQYF
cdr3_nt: TGTGCCAGCAGGCTATCTAGCTCTCTCTACGAGCAGTACTTC

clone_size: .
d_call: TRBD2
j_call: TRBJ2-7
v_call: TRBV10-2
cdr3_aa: CASSESGLADEQYF
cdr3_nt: TGCGCCAGCAGTGAGTCGGGACTAGCGGACGAGCAGTACTTC

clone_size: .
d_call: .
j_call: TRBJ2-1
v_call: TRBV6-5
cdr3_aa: CASSADGNEQFF
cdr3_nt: TGTGCCAGCAGCGCCGATGGCAATGAGCAGTTCTTC

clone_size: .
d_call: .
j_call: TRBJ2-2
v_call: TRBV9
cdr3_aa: CASSVGDKSGELFF
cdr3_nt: TGTGCCAGCAGCGTAGGGGACAAATCCGGGGAGCTGTTTTTT

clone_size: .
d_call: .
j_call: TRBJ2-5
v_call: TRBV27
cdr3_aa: CASSMDRQETQYF
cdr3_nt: TGTGCCAGCAGCATGGACAGACAAGAGACCCAGTACTTC

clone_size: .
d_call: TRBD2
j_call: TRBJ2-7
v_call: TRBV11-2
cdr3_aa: CASSLFSGSSYEQYF
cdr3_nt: TGTGCCAGCAGCTTGTTTAGCGGGAGCTCCTACGAGCAGTACTTC

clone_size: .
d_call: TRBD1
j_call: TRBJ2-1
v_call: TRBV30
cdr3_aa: CAWSSGTGLDEQFF
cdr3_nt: TGTGCCTGGAGTTCCGGGACAGGGTTGGATGAGCAGTTCTTC

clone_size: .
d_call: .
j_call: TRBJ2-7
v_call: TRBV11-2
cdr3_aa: CASSLDSLEGNYYEQYF
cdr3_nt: TGTGCCAGCAGCTTAGATTCCCTAGAGGGAAATTATTACGAGCAGTACTTC

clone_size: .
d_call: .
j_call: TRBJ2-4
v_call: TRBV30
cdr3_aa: CAWSPLGNIQYF
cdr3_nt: TGTGCCTGGAGTCCTCTGGGGAACATTCAGTACTTC

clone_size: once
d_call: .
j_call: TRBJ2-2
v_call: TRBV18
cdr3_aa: CASSPSVGVSENTGELFF
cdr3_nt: TGTGCCAGCTCACCTAGTGTCGGAGTGTCAGAGAACACCGGGGAGCTGTTTTTT

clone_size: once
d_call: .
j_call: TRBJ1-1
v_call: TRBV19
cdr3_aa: CASDSFQGTNTEAFF
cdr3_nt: TGTGCCAGTGACTCCTTTCAGGGAACGAACACTGAAGCTTTCTTT

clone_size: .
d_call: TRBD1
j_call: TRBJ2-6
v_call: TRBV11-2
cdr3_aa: CASSLDRAGGGANVLTF
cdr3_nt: TGTGCCAGCAGCTTAGATAGGGCAGGGGGTGGGGCCAACGTCCTGACTTTC

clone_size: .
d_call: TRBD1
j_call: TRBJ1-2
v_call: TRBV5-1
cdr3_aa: CASSSTGGPNYGYTF
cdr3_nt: TGCGCCAGCAGCAGCACAGGGGGCCCTAACTATGGCTACACCTTC

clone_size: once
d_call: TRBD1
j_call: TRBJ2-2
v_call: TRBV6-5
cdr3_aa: CASTLQGSPGELFF
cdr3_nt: TGTGCCAGCACCCTACAGGGGAGCCCCGGGGAGCTGTTTTTT

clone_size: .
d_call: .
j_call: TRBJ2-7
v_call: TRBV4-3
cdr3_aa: CASSQALRGEQYF
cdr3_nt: TGCGCCAGCAGCCAAGCCCTACGGGGGGAGCAGTACTTC

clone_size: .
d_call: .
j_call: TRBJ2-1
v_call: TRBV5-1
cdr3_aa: CARECNEQFF
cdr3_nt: TGCGCCAGGGAGTGCAATGAGCAGTTCTTC

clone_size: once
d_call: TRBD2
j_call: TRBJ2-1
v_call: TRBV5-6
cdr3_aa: CASSPGGRAPYNEQFF
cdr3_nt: TGTGCCAGCAGCCCCGGGGGGAGGGCCCCTTACAATGAGCAGTTCTTC